Given below is one T cell receptor beta chain in context. Its matching antigen is unknown. This entry belongs to a study of siplizumab effects on memory and regulatory T cells. This CDR3 has 14 amino acids. Trimming took 4 bases from V and 5 from J, leaving 14 bases between them. Germline assignment: CDR1 ENHRY and CDR2 SYGVKD. Findings and limits, study-wide: Naive T cells looked more diverse than memory cells and looked like major alloresponse contributors.

Sequenced by immunoSEQ multiplex PCR; TCRdb stores in-frame clones only, minus some. The table shows approximately 120,000 clones, with over 85% occurring only once. This sequence joins TRBV10-3 and TRBJ1-1, with a possible D match to TRBD1 (5 bases). The sequence derives from a human donor in good health. What was sequenced was non-Treg CD4+ T cells sorted from blood. CDR3 amino acids: CAISVAGIGTEAFF. CDR3 bases: TGTGCCATCAGTGTGGCAGGGATTGGAACTGAAGCTTTCTTT.